The source of this T cell receptor (beta chain) is a study of blood T cells in healthy people across ages. For the study at large: About one barcoded TCR beta cDNA was captured per two T cells.

Study-wide findings and caveats: Measured against age, TCR beta diversity per million T cells decreased in a roughly linear manner. Compared with aged donors, long-lived donors showed fewer expanded clones, suggesting selection.

Germline V CDR1 and CDR2: MGHRA, YSYEKL. Trimming took off 1 base at V and 6 bases at J, with 7 bases between the two ends. The CDR3 is made up of 12 amino acids. Comments on this clonotype: Its antigen is unknown. Possible read error: a much larger clone is one base away.

The second PCR ran roughly 6 to 11 cycles with a sample-barcoded 5' primer and J-beta primers. The authors tagged each cDNA molecule using a template-switch adaptor with 12 random nucleotides. TCRdb called the 5' RACE reads again in MiXCR, with one record for every CDR3 protein. The table shows about 1.6 million distinct CDR3 sequences, with 30% to 40% occurring only once. The chain employs TRBV4-1 and TRBJ2-7; no clear D. The sequence derives from a woman in her 30s in good health. The sample comprised blood. The CDR3 nucleotides read TGCGCCAGCAGCCAAGGGGATTGCGAGCAGTACTTC. It is translated as CASSQGDCEQYF.